This is a list of T cell receptor beta chains from one sample in a study of blood T cell repertoires in COVID-19. Using immunoSEQ multiplex PCR, the repertoire was profiled, and TCRdb retains in-frame clones only, with some absent. The table shows a few hundred thousand clones, with about 92% occurring only once. What was sequenced was PBMCs or T cells enriched from blood (not recorded which). The receptors derive from a man between 18 and 29 years old who had recovered from COVID-19. Each CDR3 is given with its conserved first and last residue. A D gene is named only where the DNA matches it firmly. Size values are once, few and many counts, or a class for expanded clones, and some rows have none.

CDR3aa,CDR3nt,j_gene,d_gene,abundance,v_gene
CASSLQQETQYF,TGTGCCAGCAGCTTACAACAAGAGACCCAGTACTTC,TRBJ2-5,-,-,TRBV7-9
CASRLPTQTGVNTIYF,TGTGCAAGTCGCTTACCTACGCAGACAGGCGTAAACACCATATATTTT,TRBJ1-3,-,-,TRBV12-2
CASSWGSYGYTF,TGTGCCAGCAGTTGGGGCTCCTATGGCTACACCTTC,TRBJ1-2,-,few,TRBV28
CASRSGAGNTIYF,TGTGCCAGCAGGTCGGGGGCTGGAAACACCATATATTTT,TRBJ1-3,-,-,TRBV6-5
CASSLGRKQGEQYF,TGTGCCAGCAGCTTAGGACGAAAACAGGGCGAGCAGTACTTC,TRBJ2-7,-,-,TRBV5-6
CASSIDNRNTEAFF,TGTGCCAGTAGTATAGATAACAGGAACACTGAAGCTTTCTTT,TRBJ1-1,-,-,TRBV19
CASNLEPRTYEQYF,TGTGCCAGCAACCTCGAGCCCCGCACCTACGAGCAGTACTTC,TRBJ2-7,-,-,TRBV6-5
CASSQVAGPGELFF,TGTGCCAGCAGCCAAGTAGCGGGCCCCGGGGAGCTGTTTTTT,TRBJ2-2,TRBD2,-,TRBV3-1/TRBV3-2
CASSPGQLSGANVLTF,TGTGCCAGCAGCCCTGGACAGCTCTCTGGGGCCAACGTCCTGACTTTC,TRBJ2-6,-,-,TRBV7-8
CASSVGGATTDTQYF,TGTGCCAGCAGCGTAGGAGGCGCTACCACAGATACGCAGTATTTT,TRBJ2-3,-,-,TRBV9
CASSQDAKPTEQYF,TGTGCCAGCAGCCAAGATGCCAAGCCCACGGAGCAGTACTTC,TRBJ2-7,-,-,TRBV3-1/TRBV3-2
CASSPFGYGNYGYTF,TGTGCCAGCAGTCCCTTCGGGTACGGGAACTATGGCTACACCTTC,TRBJ1-2,-,-,TRBV6-2/TRBV6-3
CASSELAGGGFPEKLFF,TGCGCCAGCAGTGAGCTCGCGGGCGGCGGCTTCCCTGAAAAACTGTTTTTT,TRBJ1-4,-,-,TRBV10-2
CASSLGAAGNTIYF,TGTGCCAGCAGTTTGGGGGCGGCGGGAAACACCATATATTTT,TRBJ1-3,-,-,TRBV28
CASSQLPGPGLAGGPTENNEQFF,TGTGCCAGCAGCCAACTCCCCGGCCCGGGACTAGCGGGGGGCCCGACCGAAAACAATGAGCAGTTCTTC,TRBJ2-1,TRBD2,-,TRBV3-1/TRBV3-2
CDVGRDYNSPLHF,TGTGACGTCGGGAGAGACTATAATTCACCCCTCCACTTT,TRBJ1-6,-,-,TRBV10-3
CASSLGANYEQYF,TGTGCCAGCAGCTTAGGGGCCAACTACGAGCAGTACTTC,TRBJ2-7,-,-,TRBV11-3
CSVDPLAGRTDTQYF,TGCAGCGTTGACCCTCTAGCGGGCCGCACAGATACGCAGTATTTT,TRBJ2-3,TRBD2,-,TRBV29-1
CASSSPEGRSGYTF,TGTGCCAGCAGCTCTCCGGAAGGGAGGAGTGGCTACACCTTC,TRBJ1-2,-,-,TRBV5-4
CASSGTGPSYIGYTF,TGTGCCAGCAGTGGGACAGGGCCTTCCTATATTGGCTACACCTTC,TRBJ1-2,TRBD1,-,TRBV25-1
CASSSGQMNEKLFF,TGTGCCAGCAGTTCCGGACAGATGAATGAAAAACTGTTTTTT,TRBJ1-4,-,-,TRBV28
CAWSWANTEAFF,TGTGCCTGGAGTTGGGCCAACACTGAAGCTTTCTTT,TRBJ1-1,-,-,TRBV30
CSVEDPISGSGNTIYF,TGCAGCGTTGAAGACCCTATCTCGGGGTCTGGAAACACCATATATTTT,TRBJ1-3,-,once,TRBV29-1
CASSASGRYNEQFF,TGTGCCAGCAGTGCCAGCGGGAGGTACAATGAGCAGTTCTTC,TRBJ2-1,TRBD2,-,TRBV2
CASSTGTSDTGELFF,TGTGCCAGCAGCACCGGGACTAGCGATACCGGGGAGCTGTTTTTT,TRBJ2-2,TRBD2,-,TRBV4-2
CASSIIGAGDSPLHF,TGTGCCAGTAGTATAATAGGGGCTGGGGATTCACCCCTCCACTTT,TRBJ1-6,-,-,TRBV19
CASSLAATGHQPQHF,TGTGCCAGCAGCTTGGCCGCCACAGGGCACCAGCCCCAGCATTTT,TRBJ1-5,-,-,TRBV5-5
CASSVDRGDTEAFF,TGTGCCAGCAGCGTCGACAGGGGGGACACTGAAGCTTTCTTT,TRBJ1-1,TRBD1,-,TRBV7-3
CASSLKRQGYGYTF,TGTGCCAGCAGCTTAAAGCGTCAGGGGTATGGCTACACCTTC,TRBJ1-2,-,-,TRBV7-3
CASRLWTRHGYTF,TGTGCCAGCAGGCTTTGGACTCGACATGGCTACACCTTC,TRBJ1-2,-,-,TRBV5-4
CASSAGYEQYF,TGTGCCAGCAGTGCGGGTTACGAGCAGTACTTC,TRBJ2-7,-,-,TRBV2
CASSLKGRQGHEQYF,TGTGCCAGCAGCTTAAAAGGACGACAGGGGCACGAGCAGTACTTC,TRBJ2-7,TRBD1,-,TRBV11-3
CASSPDSSSGNTIYF,TGTGCCAGCAGCCCCGACAGTTCCTCTGGAAACACCATATATTTT,TRBJ1-3,-,-,TRBV7-9
CATRQVSGNTIYF,TGTGCCACTCGACAGGTCTCTGGAAACACCATATATTTT,TRBJ1-3,-,-,TRBV6-5
CASRKGLAREEQFF,TGTGCCAGTAGAAAGGGACTAGCCAGGGAGGAGCAGTTCTTC,TRBJ2-1,TRBD2,-,TRBV19
CATSDSLGNEQFF,TGTGCCACCAGTGACTCTCTCGGTAATGAGCAGTTCTTC,TRBJ2-1,-,-,TRBV24-1
CATSTGLADNEQFF,TGTGCCACCAGCACGGGACTAGCGGACAATGAGCAGTTCTTC,TRBJ2-1,TRBD2,-,TRBV15
CASSFRGLGNNEQFF,TGTGCCAGCAGTTTCAGGGGACTAGGAAACAATGAGCAGTTCTTC,TRBJ2-1,TRBD2,few,TRBV28
CASSRGTGGRGYTF,TGCGCCAGCAGCCGAGGGACAGGAGGCCGGGGCTACACCTTC,TRBJ1-2,TRBD1,-,TRBV5-1
CASSLGTSGSRTDTQYF,TGTGCCAGCAGCTTGGGGACTAGCGGGAGCCGCACAGATACGCAGTATTTT,TRBJ2-3,TRBD2,once,TRBV5-4
CASSGSTANYGYTF,TGCGCCAGCAGTGGATCGACAGCCAACTATGGCTACACCTTC,TRBJ1-2,-,once,TRBV10-2